This TCR beta chain is drawn from a study of beta chain features in type 1 diabetes. Study summary: Taken together, all samples contributed approximately 110 million examined sorted cells. Study conclusions and caveats: In all four CD4+ subsets, TCRB CDR3 length was significantly, moderately reduced in type 1 diabetes. Fewer insertions but more deletions were seen at VDJ junctions in type 1 diabetes patients.

Of note for this clone: Its target is unknown. Distinct nucleotide sequences in the sample also encode this CDR3.

The CDR3 has 14 amino acids. V was pared by 0 bases and J by 0 bases, with 8 bases between. CDR1 and CDR2 (germline): GTSNPN, SVGIG (reference sequence). Every bit of the isolated RNA underwent reverse transcription, so sequencing read expressed TCRB transcripts. Profiling relied on immunoSEQ multiplex PCR, and the TCRdb table lists in-frame clones only, not all of them. The sample records around 500,000 clones, roughly 31% being singletons. The sequenced sample consisted of naive CD4+ T cells from blood. The chain couples TRBV30 to TRBJ1-1; D gene ambiguous. The receptor's source is a young man in good health. CDR3 sequence reads: CAWSVRRVNTEAFF. CDR3 nucleotides: TGTGCCTGGAGTGTACGGAGGGTGAACACTGAAGCTTTCTTT.